This T cell receptor (beta chain) comes out of a study of OX40 agonist ivuxolimab in advanced cancers. This CDR3 has 14 amino acids. Germline CDR1 reads SGDLS; CDR2 reads YYNGEE. Trimming stripped 0 bases from V and 4 bases from J, with 10 bases between. Profiling relied on immunoSEQ multiplex PCR, and the TCRdb table lists in-frame clones only, not all of them. This table holds approximately 66,000 clones, around 91% found once. This chain links TRBV9 with TRBJ1-1, with unresolved D. This TCR was sampled from an adult with an advanced solid tumor such as melanoma, head and neck, liver or kidney cancer. The sample was CD4+ or CD8+ T cells sorted from blood, taken in a trial of the OX40 agonist ivuxolimab. CDR3 bases: TGTGCCAGCAGCGTAGGGCAGCGAAGCACTGAAGCTTTCTTT. This encodes CASSVGQRSTEAFF.